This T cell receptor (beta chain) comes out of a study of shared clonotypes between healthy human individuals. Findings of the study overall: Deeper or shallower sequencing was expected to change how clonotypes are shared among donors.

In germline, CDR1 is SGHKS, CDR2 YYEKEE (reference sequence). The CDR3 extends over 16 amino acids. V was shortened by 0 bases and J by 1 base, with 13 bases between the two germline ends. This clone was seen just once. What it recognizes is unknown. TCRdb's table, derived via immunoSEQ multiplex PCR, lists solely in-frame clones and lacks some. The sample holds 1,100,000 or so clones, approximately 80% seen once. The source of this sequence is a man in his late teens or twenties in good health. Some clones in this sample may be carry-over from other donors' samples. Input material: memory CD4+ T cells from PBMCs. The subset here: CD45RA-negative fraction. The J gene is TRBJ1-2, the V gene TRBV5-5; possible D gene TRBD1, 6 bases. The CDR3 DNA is TGTGCCAGCAGCTTGGGGCGGGCAGGGGATAACTATGGCTACACCTTC. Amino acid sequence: CASSLGRAGDNYGYTF. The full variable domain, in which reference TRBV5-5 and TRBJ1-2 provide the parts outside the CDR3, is DAGVTQSPTHLIKTRGQQVTLRCSPISGHKSVSWYQQVLGQGPQFIFQYYEKEERGRGNFPDRFSARQFPNYSSELNVNALLLGDSALYLCASSLGRAGDNYGYTFGSGTRLTVV.